The 10 T cell receptor beta chains below were found in one sample sequenced in a study of blood T cells in healthy people across ages. Together with a sample-barcoded 5' primer, a J-beta primer mix was included in a second PCR lasting roughly 6 to 12 cycles. Via MiXCR, TCRdb re-called the 5' RACE reads, giving one row per CDR3 protein. Here the sample spans about 760,000 distinct CDR3 sequences, more than 50% being singletons. Material for sequencing was blood. All receptors derive from a man aged 35 to 55 in good health.

The sample holds many counts of this clonotype. A read error is possible here, since a much larger clone lies one base away. The chain employs TRBV27 and TRBJ1-2; D not certain. The length of the CDR3 is 13 residues. Per germline, CDR1 MNHEY and CDR2 SMNVEV (reference sequence). V lost 4 bases and J lost 4, with 10 bases in between. The CDR3 sequence: CASSCGETYGYTF. In nucleotides, the CDR3 is TGTGCCAGCAGTTGTGGGGAGACCTATGGCTACACCTTC.

The chain uses TRBV29-1 and TRBJ2-7; possibly TRBD1 for D (5 bases). The V end was cut by 2 bases, the J end by 2 bases, with 13 bases between. In germline, CDR1 is SQVTM, CDR2 ANQGSEA. The CDR3 covers 14 residues. CDR3 sequence (DNA): TGCAGCGTTGAAAGGCCAGGGTCAACCTACGAGCAGTACTTC. Its protein product is CSVERPGSTYEQYF.

In its sample, this clonotype was seen a few times. The chain's CDR3 is CASSRRLREDVPDTQYF. In DNA form, the CDR3 reads TGTGCCAGCAGCCGCCGATTGCGGGAGGACGTGCCAGATACGCAGTATTTT. The chain employs TRBV12-3 or TRBV12-4 and TRBJ2-3; 8 bases are a match to TRBD2. V lost 6 bases, J lost 4 bases, and 15 bases stayed unmatched. The length of the CDR3 is 17 residues.

The chain uses TRBV3-1 and TRBJ1-2; D ambiguous. The CDR3 covers 12 residues. The germline V gene has CDR1 LGHDT and CDR2 YNNKEL (reference sequence). Trimming took 1 base from V and 7 from J, leaving 7 bases between them. The DNA for the CDR3 is TGTGCCAGCAGCCAAGGCCCGTTTGGCTACACCTTC. Its translation is CASSQGPFGYTF.

This clonotype appeared a few times. This chain uses TRBV9 with TRBJ1-2; no reliable D call. Trimming pared 5 bases from V and 5 bases from J, leaving 10 bases between. Germline-derived CDR1 and CDR2 are SGDLS and YYNGEE. The CDR3 sequence is 12 residues long. DNA of the CDR3: TGTGCCAGCAGTCCGGACCGATATGGCTACACCTTC. It is translated as CASSPDRYGYTF.

The chain combines TRBV5-1 with TRBJ2-4, with D unclear. TRBJ2-5 matches the DNA end more closely, so the J call is doubtful. Per germline, CDR1 SGHRS and CDR2 YFSETQ. CDR3 length: 13 amino acids. The CDR3 nucleotides read TGCGCCAGCAGCCTCCCTACCGTGGAGACCCAGTACTTC. It translates to CASSLPTVETQYF.

This chain links TRBV13 with TRBJ2-4, with 8 bases fitting TRBD1. The J call may be in error: the DNA end matches TRBJ2-7 better. Germline V lookup: CDR1 PRHDT, CDR2 FYEKMQ (reference sequence). The CDR3 has 14 amino acids. CDR3 DNA: TGTGCCAGCAGCTATAGGACAGGGCTCTACGAGCAGTACTTC. Amino acids: CASSYRTGLYEQYF.

The chain carries TRBV11-2 and TRBJ2-7, with no clear D. The germline V gene has CDR1 SGHAT and CDR2 FQNNGV. CDR3 length: 19 amino acids. V lost 5 bases to trimming and J lost 2 bases, with 28 bases between them. The CDR3 reads CASSPGSLLTANLTYEQYF. The CDR3 DNA sequence: TGTGCCAGCAGCCCAGGCTCCCTTTTAACAGCTAACTTAACCTACGAGCAGTACTTC.

The genes are TRBV9 and TRBJ2-4; unclear D gene. TRBJ2-5 matches the DNA end more closely, so the J call is doubtful. The CDR3 runs to 14 residues. The germline V gene has CDR1 SGDLS and CDR2 YYNGEE. CDR3 DNA: TGTGCCAGCAGCGTAACAGAGAGCCAAGAGACCCAGTACTTC. This sequence encodes CASSVTESQETQYF.

The V call is TRBV14, the J call TRBJ2-1; no clear D gene. Germline V gives CDR1 SGHDN, CDR2 FVKESK. This CDR3 contains 11 residues. The ends were cut back, 0 bases at V and 14 bases at J, with 8 bases in the middle. CDR3 in amino acids: CASSQDYPKFF. Here the CDR3 DNA reads TGTGCCAGCAGCCAAGATTACCCCAAGTTCTTC.